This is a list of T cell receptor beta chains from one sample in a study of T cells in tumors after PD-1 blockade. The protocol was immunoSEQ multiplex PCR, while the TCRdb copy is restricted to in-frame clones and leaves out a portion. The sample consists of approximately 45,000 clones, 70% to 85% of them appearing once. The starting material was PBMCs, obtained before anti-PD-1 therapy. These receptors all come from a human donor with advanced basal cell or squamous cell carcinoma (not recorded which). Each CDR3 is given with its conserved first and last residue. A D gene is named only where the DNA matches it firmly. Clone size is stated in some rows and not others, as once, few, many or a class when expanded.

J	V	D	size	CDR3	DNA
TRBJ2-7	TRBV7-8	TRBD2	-	CASNPGLAGAYEQYF	TGTGCCAGCAACCCGGGACTAGCGGGGGCCTACGAGCAGTACTTC
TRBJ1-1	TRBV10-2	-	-	CASSGSSAEAFF	TGCGCCAGCAGTGGGTCTAGCGCTGAAGCTTTCTTT
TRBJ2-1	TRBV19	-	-	CASSGVVGNEQFF	TGTGCCAGTAGTGGAGTAGTAGGCAATGAGCAGTTCTTC
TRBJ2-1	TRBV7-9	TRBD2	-	CASCPLPGLGAAYEQFF	TGTGCCAGCTGCCCCCTCCCGGGACTAGGGGCCGCTTATGAGCAGTTCTTC
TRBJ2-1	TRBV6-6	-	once	CASSRGLLNSYNEQFF	TGTGCCAGCAGCCGAGGGTTACTCAATTCCTACAATGAGCAGTTCTTC
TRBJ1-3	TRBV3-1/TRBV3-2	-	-	CASSQPVSSFGNTIYF	TGTGCCAGCAGCCAGCCAGTTTCATCTTTCGGAAACACCATATATTTT
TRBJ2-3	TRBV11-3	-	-	CASSLGGASTDTQYF	TGTGCCAGCAGCTTAGGCGGCGCCTCCACAGATACGCAGTATTTT
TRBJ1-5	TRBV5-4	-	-	CASSPGLTRNQPQHF	TGTGCCAGCAGCCCGGGACTCACCCGCAATCAGCCCCAGCATTTT
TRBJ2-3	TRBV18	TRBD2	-	CASSPLGLAGAVASTDTQYF	TGTGCCAGCTCACCCCTGGGACTAGCGGGAGCGGTTGCTAGCACAGATACGCAGTATTTT
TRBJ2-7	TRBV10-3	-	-	CATADTASSYEQYF	TGTGCCACCGCCGACACGGCCAGCTCCTACGAGCAGTACTTC
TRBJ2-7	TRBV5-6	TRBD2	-	CASSWSGLAREQYF	TGTGCCAGCAGCTGGTCAGGACTAGCACGAGAGCAGTACTTC
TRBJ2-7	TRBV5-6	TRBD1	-	CASSFGQGAGEQYF	TGTGCCAGCAGCTTCGGACAGGGGGCGGGCGAGCAGTACTTC
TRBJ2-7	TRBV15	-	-	CATAIGVDYEQYF	TGTGCCACCGCCATCGGGGTGGATTACGAGCAGTACTTC
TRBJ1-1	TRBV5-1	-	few	CASSRESGRVTEAFF	TGCGCCAGCAGCCGCGAATCCGGGAGGGTCACTGAAGCTTTCTTT
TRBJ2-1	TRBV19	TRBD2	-	CASSSQTSGRTYNEQFF	TGTGCCAGTAGTTCTCAGACTAGCGGGAGAACTTACAATGAGCAGTTCTTC
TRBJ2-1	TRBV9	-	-	CASSPTPKQGAYNEQFF	TGTGCCAGCAGCCCGACCCCCAAACAGGGCGCCTACAATGAGCAGTTCTTC
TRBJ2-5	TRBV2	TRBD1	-	CASTPLTGGRETQYF	TGTGCCAGCACCCCCCTCACAGGGGGCAGAGAGACCCAGTACTTC
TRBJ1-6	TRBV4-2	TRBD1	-	CASSPGQGGSPLHF	TGTGCCAGCAGCCCGGGACAGGGCGGTTCACCCCTCCACTTT
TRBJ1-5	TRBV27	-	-	CASSLSLGVGKPQHF	TGTGCCAGCAGTTTATCGTTGGGAGTAGGTAAGCCCCAGCATTTT
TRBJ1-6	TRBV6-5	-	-	CASTPSDGFNSPLHF	TGTGCCAGCACCCCTTCGGACGGATTTAATTCACCCCTCCACTTT
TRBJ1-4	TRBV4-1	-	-	CASSQDDTRSQKLFF	TGCGCCAGCAGCCAAGATGACACCCGATCCCAAAAACTGTTTTTT
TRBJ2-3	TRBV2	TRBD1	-	CASSPLPGQGSDTQYF	TGTGCCAGCTCCCCCCTGCCGGGACAGGGATCAGATACGCAGTATTTT
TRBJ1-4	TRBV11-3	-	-	CASSAIGAEKLFF	TGTGCCAGCAGCGCTATCGGGGCGGAAAAACTGTTTTTT
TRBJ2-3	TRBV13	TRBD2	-	CATAGGGGSDTQYF	TGTGCCACGGCGGGGGGGGGAGGGTCAGATACGCAGTATTTT
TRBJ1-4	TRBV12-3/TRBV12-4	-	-	CASSLRPEKLFF	TGTGCCAGCAGTTTACGACCCGAAAAACTGTTTTTT
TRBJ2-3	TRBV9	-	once	CASSVVGGASDTQYF	TGTGCCAGCAGCGTAGTTGGGGGGGCTTCAGATACGCAGTATTTT
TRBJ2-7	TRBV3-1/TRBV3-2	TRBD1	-	CASSHPQGRSYEQYF	TGTGCCAGCAGCCATCCACAGGGGCGCTCCTACGAGCAGTACTTC
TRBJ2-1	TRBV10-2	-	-	CASSTEWGASYNEQFF	TGCGCCAGCAGCACGGAGTGGGGGGCCTCCTACAATGAGCAGTTCTTC
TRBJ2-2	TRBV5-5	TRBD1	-	CASSPLRDRGTGELFF	TGTGCCAGCAGCCCCCTCCGAGACAGGGGCACCGGGGAGCTGTTTTTT
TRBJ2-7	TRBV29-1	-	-	CSGQGEHLEQYF	TGCAGCGGCCAGGGAGAGCACCTCGAGCAGTACTTC
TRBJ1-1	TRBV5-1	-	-	CASSWAPSATEAFF	TGCGCCAGCAGCTGGGCTCCCTCGGCCACTGAAGCTTTCTTT
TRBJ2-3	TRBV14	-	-	CASSQDRGTDTQYF	TGTGCCAGCAGCCAAGACAGGGGCACAGATACGCAGTATTTT
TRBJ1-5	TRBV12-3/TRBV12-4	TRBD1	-	CASSRDRFEPQHF	TGTGCCAGCAGTCGGGACAGGTTTGAGCCCCAGCATTTT
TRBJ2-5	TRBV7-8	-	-	CASIKGRLYQETQYF	TGTGCCAGCATTAAGGGACGGCTGTACCAAGAGACCCAGTACTTC
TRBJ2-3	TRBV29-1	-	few	CSVGIGGTDTQYF	TGCAGCGTTGGGATCGGGGGCACAGATACGCAGTATTTT
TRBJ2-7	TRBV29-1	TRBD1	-	CSAEGGTTHEQYF	TGCAGCGCCGAAGGGGGCACGACGCACGAGCAGTACTTC
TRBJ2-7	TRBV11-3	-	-	CASSLEGARVTYEQYF	TGTGCCAGCAGCTTAGAGGGGGCAAGGGTAACCTACGAGCAGTACTTC
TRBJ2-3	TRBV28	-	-	CATLPLRGAQSTDTQYF	TGTGCCACCTTGCCCTTAAGGGGAGCGCAAAGCACAGATACGCAGTATTTT
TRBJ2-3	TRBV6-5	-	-	CASKRNGIGTDTQYF	TGTGCCAGCAAAAGGAACGGGATCGGCACAGATACGCAGTATTTT
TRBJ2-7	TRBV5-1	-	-	CASSPPGGRGEQYF	TGCGCCAGCAGCCCGCCTGGGGGTCGGGGCGAGCAGTACTTC
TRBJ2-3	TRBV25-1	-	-	CASSEYEGDTDTQYF	TGTGCCAGCAGTGAATACGAGGGGGACACAGATACGCAGTATTTT
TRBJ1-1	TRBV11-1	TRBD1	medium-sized	CASIEGTGVNTEAFF	TGTGCCAGCATCGAAGGGACAGGGGTGAACACTGAAGCTTTCTTT
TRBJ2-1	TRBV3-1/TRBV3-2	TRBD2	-	CASSPPSRRGGQSSYNEQFF	TGTGCCAGCAGCCCCCCTAGTAGACGGGGGGGGCAAAGCTCCTACAATGAGCAGTTCTTC
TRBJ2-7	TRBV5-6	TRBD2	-	CASSDIAGGPYEQYF	TGTGCCAGCAGTGACATAGCGGGGGGGCCCTACGAGCAGTACTTC
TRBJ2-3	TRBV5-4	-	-	CASSPAGIDTQYF	TGTGCCAGCAGCCCGGCGGGCATTGATACGCAGTATTTT
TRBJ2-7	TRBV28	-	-	CASSPRGISYEQYF	TGTGCCAGCAGCCCACGGGGGATCTCCTACGAGCAGTACTTC
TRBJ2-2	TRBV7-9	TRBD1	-	CASMLWTGGFGELFF	TGTGCCAGCATGCTTTGGACAGGGGGCTTCGGGGAGCTGTTTTTT
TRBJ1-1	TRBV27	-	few	CASSFREANTEAFF	TGTGCCAGCAGTTTTAGGGAAGCGAACACTGAAGCTTTCTTT
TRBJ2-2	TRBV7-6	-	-	CASSLAMAGPTGELFF	TGTGCCAGCAGCTTAGCTATGGCAGGGCCCACCGGGGAGCTGTTTTTT
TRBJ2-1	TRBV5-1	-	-	CASSFWGAGNEQFF	TGCGCCAGCAGCTTTTGGGGGGCCGGCAATGAGCAGTTCTTC
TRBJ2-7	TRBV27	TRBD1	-	CASSQTTGGHEQYF	TGTGCCAGCAGTCAAACGACAGGGGGCCACGAGCAGTACTTC
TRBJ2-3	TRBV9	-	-	CASSVGASRTTDTQYF	TGTGCCAGCAGCGTAGGGGCTAGCCGGACCACAGATACGCAGTATTTT
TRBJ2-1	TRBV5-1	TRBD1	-	CASISGTGENEQFF	TGCGCCAGCATCTCCGGGACAGGGGAAAATGAGCAGTTCTTC